This T cell receptor (beta chain) is drawn from a study of molecular identifiers for immune sequencing clone quantification. The CDR3 loop spans 15 amino acids. Germline V gene data show CDR1 as ENHRY and CDR2 as SYGVKD. V lost 7 bases to trimming and J lost 4 bases; unmatched junction nucleotides: 11. Study results and limitations: Reports indicate spiked Jurkat TCR RNA from one cell could be found among roughly 950,000 naive cells.

As previously described, bulk TCR libraries were made using listed TCR primers. TCRdb analysed the PCR reads with MiXCR anew, one entry per CDR3 protein. The sample records about 640,000 distinct CDR3 sequences, 20% being singletons. This clonotype is a singleton in its sample. Its antigen is currently unknown. Naive CD8 T cells were sorted, and the gate applied was CD8+CD4-CCR7+CD45RA+. The chain carries TRBV10-3 and TRBJ2-3; 7 bases match TRBD1. The sequence derives from a human donor in good health. Some libraries in this study had Jurkat cell RNA spiked in. The specimen sequenced was naive CD8+ T cells from blood, with Jurkat cell RNA spiked in. Stated subset: FACS-sorted CD8+CD4-CCR7+CD45RA+ naive T cells. The CDR3, as DNA: TGTGCCATCAAGGATCAAGGGGGCATGTCAGATACGCAGTATTTT. Translated, it gives CAIKDQGGMSDTQYF.